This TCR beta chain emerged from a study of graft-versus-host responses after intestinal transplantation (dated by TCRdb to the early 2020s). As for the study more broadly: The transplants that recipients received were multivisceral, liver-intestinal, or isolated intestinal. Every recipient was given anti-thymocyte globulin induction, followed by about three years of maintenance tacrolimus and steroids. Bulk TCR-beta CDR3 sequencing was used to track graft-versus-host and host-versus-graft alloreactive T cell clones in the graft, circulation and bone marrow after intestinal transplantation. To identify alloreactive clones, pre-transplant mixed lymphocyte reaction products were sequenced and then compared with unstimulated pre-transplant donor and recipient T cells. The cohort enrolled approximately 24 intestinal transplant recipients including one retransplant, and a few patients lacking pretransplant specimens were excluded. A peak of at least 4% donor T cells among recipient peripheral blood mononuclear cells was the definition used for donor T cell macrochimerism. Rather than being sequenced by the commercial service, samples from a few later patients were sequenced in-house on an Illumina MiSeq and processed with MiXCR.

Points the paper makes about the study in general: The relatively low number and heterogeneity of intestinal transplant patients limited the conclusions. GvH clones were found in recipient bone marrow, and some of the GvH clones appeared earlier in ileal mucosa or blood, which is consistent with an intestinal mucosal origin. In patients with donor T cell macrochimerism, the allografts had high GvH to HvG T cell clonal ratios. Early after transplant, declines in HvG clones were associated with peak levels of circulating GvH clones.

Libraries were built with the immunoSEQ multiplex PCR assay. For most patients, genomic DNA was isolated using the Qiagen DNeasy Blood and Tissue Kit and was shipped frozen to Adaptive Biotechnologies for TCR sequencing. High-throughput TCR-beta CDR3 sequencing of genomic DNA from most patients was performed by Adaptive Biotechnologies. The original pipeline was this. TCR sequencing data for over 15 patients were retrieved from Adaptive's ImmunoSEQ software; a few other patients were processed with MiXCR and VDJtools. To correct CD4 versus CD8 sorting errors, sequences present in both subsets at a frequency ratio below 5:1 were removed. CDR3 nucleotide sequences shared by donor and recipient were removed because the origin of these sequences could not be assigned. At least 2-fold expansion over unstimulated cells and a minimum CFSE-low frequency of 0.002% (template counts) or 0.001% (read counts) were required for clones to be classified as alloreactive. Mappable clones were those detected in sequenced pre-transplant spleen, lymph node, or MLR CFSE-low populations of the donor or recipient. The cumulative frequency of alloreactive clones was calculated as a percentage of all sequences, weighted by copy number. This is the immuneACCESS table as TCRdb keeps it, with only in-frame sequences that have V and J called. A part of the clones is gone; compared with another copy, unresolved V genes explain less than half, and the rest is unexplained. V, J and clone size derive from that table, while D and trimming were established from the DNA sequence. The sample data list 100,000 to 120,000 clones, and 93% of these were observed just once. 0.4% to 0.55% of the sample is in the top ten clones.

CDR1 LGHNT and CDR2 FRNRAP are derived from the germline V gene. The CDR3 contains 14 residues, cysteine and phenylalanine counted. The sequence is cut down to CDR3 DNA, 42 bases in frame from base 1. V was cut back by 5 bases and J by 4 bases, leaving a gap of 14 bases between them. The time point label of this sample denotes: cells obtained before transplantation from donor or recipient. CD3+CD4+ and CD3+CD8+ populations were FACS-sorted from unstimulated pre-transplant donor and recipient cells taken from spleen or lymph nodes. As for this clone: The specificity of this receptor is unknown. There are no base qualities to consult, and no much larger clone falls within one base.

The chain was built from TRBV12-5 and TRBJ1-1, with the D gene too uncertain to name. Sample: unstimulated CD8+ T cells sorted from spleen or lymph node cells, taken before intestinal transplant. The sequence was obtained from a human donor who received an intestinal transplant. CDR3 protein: CASGPDEVGTEAFF. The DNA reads TGTGCTAGTGGTCCGGATGAGGTGGGCACTGAAGCTTTCTTT.